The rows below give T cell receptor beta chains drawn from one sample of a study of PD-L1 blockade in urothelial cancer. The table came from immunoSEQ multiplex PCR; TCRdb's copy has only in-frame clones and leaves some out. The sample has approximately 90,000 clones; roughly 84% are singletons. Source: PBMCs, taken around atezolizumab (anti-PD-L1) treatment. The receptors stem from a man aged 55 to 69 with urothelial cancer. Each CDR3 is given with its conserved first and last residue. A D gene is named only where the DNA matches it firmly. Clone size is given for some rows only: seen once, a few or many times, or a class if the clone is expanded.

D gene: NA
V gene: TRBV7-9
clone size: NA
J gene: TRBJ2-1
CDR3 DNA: TGTGCCAGCAGCTCGCAGGGGAATGAGCAGTTCTTC
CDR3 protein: CASSSQGNEQFF

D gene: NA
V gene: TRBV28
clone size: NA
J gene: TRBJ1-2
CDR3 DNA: TGTGCCAGCAGTTCGGGGGGCGGCTATGGCTACACCTTC
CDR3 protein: CASSSGGGYGYTF

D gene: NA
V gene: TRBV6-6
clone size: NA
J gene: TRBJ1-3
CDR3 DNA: TGTGCCAGCAGTCCCGGGATCTCTGGAAACACCATATATTTT
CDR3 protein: CASSPGISGNTIYF

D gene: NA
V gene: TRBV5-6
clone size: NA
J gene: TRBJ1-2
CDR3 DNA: TGTGCCAGCAGTCCGATCCAGGCAGCCCTCGGGGGCTATGGCTACACCTTC
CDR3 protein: CASSPIQAALGGYGYTF

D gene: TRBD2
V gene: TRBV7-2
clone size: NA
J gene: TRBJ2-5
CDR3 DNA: TGTGCCAGCAGCCAGGGGCTAGCGGGAGGCGAGACCCAGTACTTC
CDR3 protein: CASSQGLAGGETQYF

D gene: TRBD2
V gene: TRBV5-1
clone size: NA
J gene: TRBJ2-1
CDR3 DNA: TGCGCCAGCAGCTTGGCCGAACTAGCGGGAGTTGGTCGTCACAATGAGCAGTTCTTC
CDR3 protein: CASSLAELAGVGRHNEQFF

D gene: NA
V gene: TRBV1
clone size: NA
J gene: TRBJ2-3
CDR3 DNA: TGCACCAGCAGCCAAGTCAAGCGGGGCCATGGGTACCCCGAGTATTTT
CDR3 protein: CTSSQVKRGHGYPEYF

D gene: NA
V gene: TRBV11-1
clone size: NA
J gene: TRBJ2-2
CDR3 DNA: TGTGCCAGCACCTCCCGTGCGGGAACCGGGGAGCTGTTTTTT
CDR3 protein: CASTSRAGTGELFF

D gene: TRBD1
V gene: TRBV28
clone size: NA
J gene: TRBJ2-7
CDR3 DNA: TGTGCCAACAGCCGCTGGACAGGTTCTTACGAGCAGTACTTC
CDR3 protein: CANSRWTGSYEQYF

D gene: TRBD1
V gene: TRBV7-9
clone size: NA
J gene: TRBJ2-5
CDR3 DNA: TGTGCCAGCAGCTTTAGTTGGCAGGGGGACCAAGAGACCCAGTACTTC
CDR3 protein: CASSFSWQGDQETQYF

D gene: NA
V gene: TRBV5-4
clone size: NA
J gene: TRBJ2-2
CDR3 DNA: TGTGCCAGCAGGCGGACAGTTAACACCGGGGAGCTGTTTTTT
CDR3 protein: CASRRTVNTGELFF

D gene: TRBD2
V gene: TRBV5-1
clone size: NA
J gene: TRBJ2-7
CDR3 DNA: TGCGCCAGCAGCTTGGTGGCTAGCGGGGGGACCGGGTACGAGCAGTACTTC
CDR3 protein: CASSLVASGGTGYEQYF

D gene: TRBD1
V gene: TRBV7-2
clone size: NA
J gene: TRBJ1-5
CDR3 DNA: TGTGCCAGCAGCTCCAAGGGACAGGCCGGGGATCAGCCCCAGCATTTT
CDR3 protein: CASSSKGQAGDQPQHF

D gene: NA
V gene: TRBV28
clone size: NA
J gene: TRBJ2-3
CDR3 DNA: TGTGCCGCCCAACCTAGCCCCTGGGATACGCAGTATTTT
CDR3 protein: CAAQPSPWDTQYF

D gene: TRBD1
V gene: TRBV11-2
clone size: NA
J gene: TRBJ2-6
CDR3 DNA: TGTGCCAGCAGCCTAGACGGGACAGGGGGCTCTGGGGCCAACGTCCTGACTTTC
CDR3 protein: CASSLDGTGGSGANVLTF

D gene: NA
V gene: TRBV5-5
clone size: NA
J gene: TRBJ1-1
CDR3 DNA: TGTGCCAGCAGCTGGGGGGGGGCCGGGACTGAAGCTTTCTTT
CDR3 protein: CASSWGGAGTEAFF

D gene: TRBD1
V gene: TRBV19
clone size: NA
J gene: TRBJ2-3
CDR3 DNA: TGTGCCAGTAGACGGGACAGGGCGACAGATACGCAGTATTTT
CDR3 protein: CASRRDRATDTQYF

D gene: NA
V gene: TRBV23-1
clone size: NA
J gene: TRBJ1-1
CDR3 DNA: TGCGCCAGCAGTCACATCCCCGATTCAGATGCGAACACTGAAGCTTTCTTT
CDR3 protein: CASSHIPDSDANTEAFF

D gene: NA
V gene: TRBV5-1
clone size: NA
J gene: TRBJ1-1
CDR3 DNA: TGCGCCAGCATGCGGGGTTTAGTAAACACTGAAGCTTTCTTT
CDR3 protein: CASMRGLVNTEAFF

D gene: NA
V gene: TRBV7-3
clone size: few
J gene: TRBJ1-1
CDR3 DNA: TGTGCCAGCAGCCAACATCAGAACACTGAAGCTTTCTTT
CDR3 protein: CASSQHQNTEAFF